These 32 T cell receptor beta chains originate from one sample sequenced in a study of T cell repertoires in cytomegalovirus infection. TCRdb independently ran MiXCR on the reads; one entry per CDR3 protein. Of approximately 500,000 distinct CDR3 sequences listed, 25% to 35% are singletons. No antigen has been identified for these receptors. Material: cultured PBMCs, obtained from culture after CMV antigen stimulation. Receptors originate from a human donor in good health (CMV status not recorded). Some clones in this sample may be carry-over from other donors' samples.

J is TRBJ2-2 and V is TRBV6-2 or TRBV6-3, with 7 bases identical to TRBD1. Germline V lookup: CDR1 MNHEY, CDR2 SVGEGT. The V and J ends lost 1 base and 7 bases, in that order; junction bases with no gene match: 3. The CDR3 contains 14 residues. CDR3 protein: CASSYYRGNGELFF. The CDR3 DNA sequence: TGTGCCAGCAGTTACTACAGGGGCAACGGGGAGCTGTTTTTT.

This rearrangement joins TRBV20-1 to TRBJ1-6, with D possibly TRBD1 on 6 matching bases. This CDR3 contains 14 residues. Germline V gives CDR1 DFQATT, CDR2 SNEGSKA (reference sequence). The germline V and J ends were trimmed by 3 bases and 5 bases, with 11 bases remaining between them. The CDR3 DNA is TGCAGTGCTAGCCAGGGGATTCATAATTCACCCCTCCACTTT. Translated: CSASQGIHNSPLHF.

This CDR3 is CASKTRSGELFF. CDR3 coding DNA: TGTGCCAGTAAGACAAGAAGCGGGGAGCTGTTTTTT. The chain combines TRBV19 with TRBJ2-2; D gene uncertain. CDR3 size: 12 residues. V was cut by 7 bases and J by 7 bases, with 10 bases left in between. Per germline, CDR1 LNHDA and CDR2 SQIVND (reference sequence).

The rearrangement uses TRBV11-3 and TRBJ2-5; D is ambiguous. Germline-derived CDR1 and CDR2 are SGHNT and YENEEA. V lost 0 bases to trimming and J lost 5 bases, with 19 bases between them. The CDR3 runs 17 residues. CDR3 coding DNA: TGTGCCAGCAGCTTAGAACAAATGGGCCGCCCGGCTGAGACCCAGTACTTC. Translated, it gives CASSLEQMGRPAETQYF.

As to this clonotype: This CDR3 is missing its conserved last phenylalanine or tryptophan, likely due to a read error. The genes are TRBV7-4 and TRBJ1-2; TRBD1 might be the D (5 bases). The ends were cut back, 4 bases at V and 6 bases at J, with 21 bases in the middle. CDR3 length: 16 residues. Germline-derived CDR1 and CDR2 are SGHVT and SQSDAQ. In DNA form, the CDR3 reads TGTGCCAGCAGCTCCGCACCACTCGGGGGGGGAAATGGCTACACCGTC. Translated: CASSSAPLGGGNGYTV.

This clonotype was seen at least ten times. The chain recombines TRBV7-9 with TRBJ2-5; 7 positions agree with TRBD2. The germline V gene encodes CDR1 SEHNR and CDR2 FQNEAQ (reference sequence). The CDR3 loop spans 16 amino acids. After removal of 5 bases from V and 5 bases from J, the junction contained 14 bases not matched to a gene. The chain's CDR3 is CASSPMGGITTETQYF. DNA of the CDR3: TGTGCCAGCAGCCCTATGGGGGGGATTACGACGGAGACCCAGTACTTC.

This chain links TRBV20-1 with TRBJ2-7; 7 bases fit TRBD1. V lost 3 bases, J lost 3 bases, and 17 bases stayed unmatched. CDR1 and CDR2 from the germline V gene are DFQATT and SNEGSKA (reference sequence). CDR3 length: 17 amino acids. Written as DNA, the CDR3 is TGCAGTGCTAGGAATCAAGGAGACGGACAGGAGTTCTACGAGCAGTACTTC. It encodes CSARNQGDGQEFYEQYF.

CDR3 sequence: CASSFRDMNTEAFF. Written as DNA, the CDR3 is TGTGCCAGCAGCTTCAGGGACATGAACACTGAAGCTTTCTTT. The V and J genes are TRBV7-9 and TRBJ1-1, with D possibly being TRBD1 (6 bases). The V end was cut by 3 bases, the J end by 0 bases, with 8 bases between. This CDR3 contains 14 residues. Germline V gene lookup returns CDR1 SEHNR and CDR2 FQNEAQ (reference sequence).

The chain carries TRBV27 and TRBJ2-7; D remains ambiguous. CDR3 length: 16 residues. Germline loops: CDR1 MNHEY, CDR2 SMNVEV (reference sequence). V lost 0 bases to trimming and J lost 0 bases, with 12 bases between them. DNA for the CDR3: TGTGCCAGCAGTTTATCGAGGCTGGGTTACTCCTACGAGCAGTACGTC. Amino acids: CASSLSRLGYSYEQYV.

In this sample, this clonotype turned up a few times. The V and J genes are TRBV28 and TRBJ2-7, with D tentatively TRBD1 or TRBD2 (6 bases each). The germline V gene encodes CDR1 MDHEN and CDR2 SYDVKM. V gave up 7 bases and J gave up 9 bases, with 16 bases separating them. This CDR3 comprises 12 residues. As DNA, the CDR3 is TGTGCCAGCACCCCCGCGGGACAAAGGCAGTACTTC. It encodes CASTPAGQRQYF.

The rearrangement uses TRBV6-2 or TRBV6-3 and TRBJ2-7; no reliable D call. V was shortened by 8 bases and J by 6 bases, with 17 bases between the two germline ends. The CDR3 extends over 13 amino acids. The germline CDR1 and CDR2 sequences are MNHEY and SVGEGT. In nucleotides, the CDR3 is TGTGCCAGCCGGCGACTCGCCCTACGCGAGCAGTACTTC. Protein product: CASRRLALREQYF.

This clonotype has only a few counts. The CDR3 nucleotides read TGTGCCAGCAGTAACCCTAGCGGGGTGGGGACTGAGCAGTTCTTC. It yields the protein CASSNPSGVGTEQFF. This chain uses TRBV12-3 or TRBV12-4 with TRBJ2-1, with 9 bases fitting TRBD2. Losses at the gene ends were 5 bases for V and 9 bases for J; bases not matched to a gene: 11. The CDR3 is 15 amino acids.

V is TRBV7-2 and J is TRBJ2-7; 10 bases are shared with TRBD2. CDR1 SGHTA and CDR2 FQGNSA come from the germline V gene. CDR3 length: 15 amino acids. Trimming cost V 2 bases and J 3 bases; bases outside gene matches: 4. The CDR3: CASSLSSGRIYEQYF. The DNA for the CDR3 is TGTGCCAGCAGCTTAAGTAGCGGGAGGATCTACGAGCAGTACTTC.

V usage is TRBV20-1 and J usage is TRBJ2-3; TRBD2 matches 13 bases. The CDR3 is 14 residues long. CDR1 is DFQATT and CDR2 is SNEGSKA in the germline V gene (reference sequence). V trimming: 7 bases; J trimming: 3 bases; junction bases outside the gene matches: 4. The CDR3 sequence is CSVGLAGVTDTQYF. The CDR3 region has the DNA TGCAGTGTCGGACTAGCGGGAGTTACAGATACGCAGTATTTT.

This clonotype was recorded a few times. In DNA form, the CDR3 reads TGTGCCAGCAGTTACCGGTTGTGGGGCTACACCTTC. It translates to CASSYRLWGYTF. The chain links TRBV6-2 or TRBV6-3 to TRBJ1-2, with D hard to call. The V gene lost 2 bases and the J gene lost 8 bases, with 9 bases spanning the gap. CDR3 length: 12 amino acids. CDR1 and CDR2 from the germline V gene are MNHEY and SVGEGT.

This clonotype was detected once. This rearrangement joins TRBV7-8 to TRBJ2-7; D is uncertain. Per the germline V gene, CDR1 is SGHVS and CDR2 is FQNEAQ. Trimming took 1 base from V and 3 from J, leaving 7 bases between them. The CDR3 covers 13 residues. The CDR3 DNA reads TGTGCCAGCAGCTTAGGACTTCACTACGAGCAGTACTTC. The encoded protein is CASSLGLHYEQYF.

This clonotype was observed a handful of times. The chain combines TRBV29-1 with TRBJ1-1; possibly TRBD1 for D (6 bases). Germline V gives CDR1 SQVTM, CDR2 ANQGSEA. The CDR3 extends over 12 amino acids. Trimming stripped 8 bases from V and 4 bases from J, with 14 bases between. The CDR3 DNA follows: TGCAGCTCCTACTCAGGGGCCACTGAAGCTTTCTTT. Translating it yields CSSYSGATEAFF.

J is TRBJ2-7 and V is TRBV7-2; D remains ambiguous. This CDR3 is 14 amino acids long. Germline V gives CDR1 SGHTA, CDR2 FQGNSA. V was trimmed by 3 bases and J by 5 bases, leaving 14 bases between them. CDR3 sequence: CASSLENVFDEQYF. The CDR3, as DNA: TGTGCCAGCAGCTTGGAAAACGTCTTTGACGAGCAGTACTTC.

V gene TRBV6-2 or TRBV6-3 combines with J gene TRBJ2-7; 13 bases line up with TRBD2. Germline assignment: CDR1 MNHEY and CDR2 SVGEGT. This CDR3 is 17 amino acids long. With 4 bases clipped from V and 4 bases from J, the junction kept 10 bases outside the gene matches. CDR3 loop: CASSSPAGTSGVYEQYF. DNA of the CDR3: TGTGCCAGCAGTTCCCCGGCCGGGACTAGCGGGGTTTACGAGCAGTACTTC.

This clonotype was observed a few times. This may be a read error: a much more frequent sequence differs by one nucleotide. The chain recombines TRBV6-1 with TRBJ2-3; D not resolved. Deletions cut 5 bases from V and 7 bases from J, with 19 bases between. The CDR3 consists of 15 residues. The germline V gene encodes CDR1 MNHNS and CDR2 SASEGT. CDR3 DNA: TGTGCCAGCAGTTCCCCCACAAGGTGGGCTAATACGCAGTATTTT. It specifies CASSSPTRWANTQYF.

V gene TRBV7-9 combines with J gene TRBJ2-1, with 8 bases identical to TRBD2. J lost 3 bases, V lost 5 bases, and 12 bases had no gene match. From germline, CDR1 is SEHNR and CDR2 FQNEAQ (reference sequence). The CDR3 spans 17 residues. The CDR3 is CASSPPIGGLDYNEQFF. In DNA, the CDR3 is TGTGCCAGCAGCCCCCCCATTGGGGGACTAGACTACAATGAGCAGTTCTTC.

The rearrangement joins TRBV5-6 to TRBJ2-4, with 9 bases matching TRBD2. Germline V lookup: CDR1 SGHDT, CDR2 YYEEEE. Trimming took 4 bases from V and 3 from J; bases not matched to a gene: 5. This CDR3 spans 15 amino acids. The CDR3 sequence: CASSPPTSGKNIQYF. CDR3 coding DNA: TGTGCCAGCAGCCCCCCGACTAGCGGCAAAAACATTCAGTACTTC.

Only a few counts were recorded for this clonotype. The chain is built from TRBV12-3 or TRBV12-4 and TRBJ2-3, with D perhaps TRBD2 (6 bases). V lost 3 bases, J lost 5 bases, and 21 bases lay in between. CDR3 length: 17 residues. The CDR3 here is CASSFGSQGGSGDTQYF. The DNA for the CDR3 is TGTGCCAGCAGTTTCGGGAGTCAGGGCGGTTCGGGAGATACGCAGTATTTT.

The chain recombines TRBV19 with TRBJ2-7; 7 bases are a match to TRBD1. CDR1 and CDR2 from the germline V gene are LNHDA and SQIVND (reference sequence). J was trimmed by 4 bases and V by 4 bases; bases with no gene match: 10. CDR3 length: 15 residues. CDR3 in DNA: TGTGCCAGTAGTAGGGACCCGGGACAGCCGTACGAGCAGTACTTC. It encodes CASSRDPGQPYEQYF.

This clonotype was recorded a few times. This CDR3 reads CASSLGQGKEQYF. The CDR3 DNA sequence: TGTGCCAGCAGCTTAGGACAGGGAAAGGAGCAGTACTTC. J is TRBJ2-7 and V is TRBV7-2; 7 positions match TRBD1. V lost 1 base and J lost 7; bases outside the gene matches: 4. CDR1 and CDR2 from the germline V gene are SGHTA and FQGNSA. The CDR3 is 13 residues long.

This chain joins TRBV28 and TRBJ1-2; 8 bases line up with TRBD1. V was pared by 6 bases and J by 8 bases, with 8 bases of the junction left unmatched. Germline lookup yields CDR1 MDHEN and CDR2 SYDVKM. The CDR3 loop spans 13 amino acids. The CDR3 bases are TGTGCCAGCAGCCCAGGGGGCCTCTGGGGCTACACCTTC. The encoded protein is CASSPGGLWGYTF.

The V and J genes are TRBV7-2 and TRBJ2-7; D gene unclear. V was cut by 1 base and J by 4 bases, with 8 bases left in between. Germline V gene sequence: CDR1 SGHTA, CDR2 FQGNSA. CDR3 length: 13 amino acids. CDR3 protein: CASSLVERYEQYF. The CDR3 coding sequence is TGTGCCAGCAGCTTAGTGGAAAGATACGAGCAGTACTTC.

V gene TRBV5-6 combines with J gene TRBJ1-1; TRBD1 is a possible D gene (6 bases). V gave up 1 base and J gave up 5 bases, with 18 bases separating them. The germline V gene encodes CDR1 SGHDT and CDR2 YYEEEE. The CDR3 totals 16 residues. CDR3 in DNA: TGTGCCAGCAGCTTGACAGATAGGGTCGACAGGACTGAAGCTTTCTTT. This encodes CASSLTDRVDRTEAFF.

The rearrangement uses TRBV7-6 and TRBJ2-5; TRBD2 might be the D (6 bases). The V gene lost 4 bases and the J gene lost 0 bases, with 12 bases spanning the gap. CDR1 and CDR2 (germline): SGHVS, FNYEAQ. The CDR3 is made up of 15 amino acids. The CDR3 protein is CASSSGAGNQETQYF. The CDR3 nucleotides read TGTGCCAGCAGCTCCGGAGCGGGCAACCAAGAGACCCAGTACTTC. The complete variable domain, with remaining parts taken from reference TRBV7-6 and TRBJ2-5, reads GAGVSQSPRYKVTKRGQDVALRCDPISGHVSLYWYRQALGQGPEFLTYFNYEAQQDKSGLPNDRFSAERPEGSISTLTIQRTEQRDSAMYRCASSSGAGNQETQYFGPGTRLLVL.

This clonotype came up a few times. V is TRBV12-3 or TRBV12-4 and J is TRBJ2-5; 14 bases align to TRBD2. The V segment lost 6 bases and the J segment 4 bases; nucleotides outside the gene matches: 13. The CDR3 contains 18 residues. Here the CDR3 reads CASRHDGGLAGDVETQYF. CDR3 nucleotides: TGTGCCAGCAGGCATGACGGGGGACTAGCGGGAGATGTAGAGACCCAGTACTTC.

This clonotype was seen a handful of times. The chain couples TRBV7-9 to TRBJ2-5; unclear D gene. Germline CDR1 and CDR2: SEHNR and FQNEAQ (reference sequence). The germline V and J ends were trimmed by 4 bases and 0 bases, with 6 bases remaining between them. The CDR3 spans 13 residues. DNA for the CDR3: TGTGCCAGCAGCTACTCAGACCAAGAGACCCAGTACTTC. Translating it yields CASSYSDQETQYF. Full variable domain (rest looked up from reference TRBV7-9 and TRBJ2-5): DTGVSQNPRHKITKRGQNVTFRCDPISEHNRLYWYRQTLGQGPEFLTYFQNEAQLEKSRLLSDRFSAERPKGSFSTLEIQRTEQGDSAMYLCASSYSDQETQYFGPGTRLLVL.

The chain uses TRBV19 and TRBJ1-1; D unclear. Germline lookup yields CDR1 LNHDA and CDR2 SQIVND (reference sequence). The CDR3 has 13 residues. Trimming took off 7 bases at V and 5 bases at J, with 14 bases between the two ends. The CDR3 DNA reads TGTGCCAGTACCAAGACAAGCCTTACTGAAGCTTTCTTT. Amino acid sequence: CASTKTSLTEAFF. Complete variable domain (other parts from reference TRBV19 and TRBJ1-1): DGGITQSPKYLFRKEGQNVTLSCEQNLNHDAMYWYRQDPGQGLRLIYYSQIVNDFQKGDIAEGYSVSREKKESFPLTVTSAQKNPTAFYLCASTKTSLTEAFFGQGTRLTVV.